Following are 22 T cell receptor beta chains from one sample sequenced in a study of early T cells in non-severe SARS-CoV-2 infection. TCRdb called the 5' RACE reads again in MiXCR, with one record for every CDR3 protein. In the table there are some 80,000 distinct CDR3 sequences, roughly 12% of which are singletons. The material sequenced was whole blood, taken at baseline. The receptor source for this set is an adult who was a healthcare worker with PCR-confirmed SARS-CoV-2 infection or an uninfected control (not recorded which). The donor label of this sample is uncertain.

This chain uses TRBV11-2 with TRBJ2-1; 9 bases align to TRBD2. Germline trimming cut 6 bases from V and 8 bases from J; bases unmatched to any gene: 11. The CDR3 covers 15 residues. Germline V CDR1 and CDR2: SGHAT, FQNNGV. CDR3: CASSRFSGSVYEQFF. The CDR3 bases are TGTGCCAGCAGTCGTTTTAGCGGGAGCGTGTATGAGCAGTTCTTC. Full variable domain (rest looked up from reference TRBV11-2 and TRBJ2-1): EAGVAQSPRYKIIEKRQSVAFWCNPISGHATLYWYQQILGQGPKLLIQFQNNGVVDDSQLPKDRFSAERLKGVDSTLKIQPAKLEDSAVYLCASSRFSGSVYEQFFGPGTRLTVL.

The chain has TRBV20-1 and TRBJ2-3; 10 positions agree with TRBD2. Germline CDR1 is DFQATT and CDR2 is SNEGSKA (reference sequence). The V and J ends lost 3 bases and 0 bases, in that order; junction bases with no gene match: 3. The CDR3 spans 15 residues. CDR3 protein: CSASGTSASTDTQYF. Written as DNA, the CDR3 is TGCAGTGCTAGCGGGACTAGCGCTAGCACAGATACGCAGTATTTT.

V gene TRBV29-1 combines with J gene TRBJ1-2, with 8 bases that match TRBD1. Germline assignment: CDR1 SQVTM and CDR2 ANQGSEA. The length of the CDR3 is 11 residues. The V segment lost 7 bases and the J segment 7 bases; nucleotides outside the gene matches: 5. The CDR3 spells CSARTGGGYTF. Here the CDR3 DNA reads TGCAGCGCCCGAACAGGGGGTGGCTACACCTTC.

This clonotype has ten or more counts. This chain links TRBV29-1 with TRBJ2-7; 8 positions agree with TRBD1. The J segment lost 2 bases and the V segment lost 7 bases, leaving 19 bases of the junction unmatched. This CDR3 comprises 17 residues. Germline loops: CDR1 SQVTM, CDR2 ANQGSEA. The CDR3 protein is CSGGHDRGHSLTYEQYF. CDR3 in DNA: TGCAGCGGTGGGCACGACAGGGGCCATTCTCTTACCTACGAGCAGTACTTC.

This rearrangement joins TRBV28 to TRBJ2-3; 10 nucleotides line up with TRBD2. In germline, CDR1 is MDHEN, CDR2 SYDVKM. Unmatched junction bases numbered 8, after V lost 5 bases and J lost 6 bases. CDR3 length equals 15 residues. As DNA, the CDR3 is TGTGCCAGCAGTCGAGCGGGAGGGCCAAGGGATACGCAGTATTTT. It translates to CASSRAGGPRDTQYF.

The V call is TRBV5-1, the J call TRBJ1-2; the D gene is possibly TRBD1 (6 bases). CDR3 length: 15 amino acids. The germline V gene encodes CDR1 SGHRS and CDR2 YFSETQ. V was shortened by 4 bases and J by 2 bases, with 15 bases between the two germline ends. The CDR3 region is CASSPLQGMNYGYTF. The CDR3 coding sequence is TGCGCCAGCAGCCCCCTGCAGGGGATGAACTATGGCTACACCTTC. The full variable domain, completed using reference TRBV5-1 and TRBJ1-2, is KAGVTQTPRYLIKTRGQQVTLSCSPISGHRSVSWYQQTPGQGLQFLFEYFSETQRNKGNFPGRFSGRQFSNSRSEMNVSTLELGDSALYLCASSPLQGMNYGYTFGSGTRLTVV.

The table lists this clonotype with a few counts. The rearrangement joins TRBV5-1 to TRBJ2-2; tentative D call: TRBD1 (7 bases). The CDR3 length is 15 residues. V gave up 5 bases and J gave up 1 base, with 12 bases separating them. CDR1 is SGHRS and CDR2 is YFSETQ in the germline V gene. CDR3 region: CASRTGDLNTGELFF. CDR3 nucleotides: TGCGCCAGCAGAACAGGGGACTTGAACACCGGGGAGCTGTTTTTT.

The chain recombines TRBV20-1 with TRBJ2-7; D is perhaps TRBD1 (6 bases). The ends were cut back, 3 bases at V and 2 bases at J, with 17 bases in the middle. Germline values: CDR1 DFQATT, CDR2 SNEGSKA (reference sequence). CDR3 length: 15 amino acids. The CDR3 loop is CSARPPWGTPYEQYF. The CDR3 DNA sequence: TGCAGTGCTAGGCCCCCTTGGGGGACACCCTACGAGCAGTACTTC.

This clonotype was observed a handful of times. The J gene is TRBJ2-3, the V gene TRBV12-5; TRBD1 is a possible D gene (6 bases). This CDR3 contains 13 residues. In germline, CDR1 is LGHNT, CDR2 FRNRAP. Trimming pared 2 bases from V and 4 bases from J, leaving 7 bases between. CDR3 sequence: CASGLNRADTQYF. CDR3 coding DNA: TGTGCTAGTGGTTTGAACAGGGCAGATACGCAGTATTTT.

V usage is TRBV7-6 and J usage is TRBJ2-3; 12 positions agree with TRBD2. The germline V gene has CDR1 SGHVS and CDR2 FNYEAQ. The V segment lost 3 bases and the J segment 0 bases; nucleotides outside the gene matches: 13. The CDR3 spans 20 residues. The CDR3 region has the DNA TGTGCCAGCAGCTTCCCGCGGACAGAGACTAGCGGGGGTAGCACAGATACGCAGTATTTT. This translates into CASSFPRTETSGGSTDTQYF.

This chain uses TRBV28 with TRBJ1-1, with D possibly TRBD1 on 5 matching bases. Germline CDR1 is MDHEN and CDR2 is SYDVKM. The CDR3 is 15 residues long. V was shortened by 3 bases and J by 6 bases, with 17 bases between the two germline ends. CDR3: CASSFPDGGLSEAFF. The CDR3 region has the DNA TGTGCCAGCAGTTTTCCCGACGGGGGACTTTCTGAAGCTTTCTTT.

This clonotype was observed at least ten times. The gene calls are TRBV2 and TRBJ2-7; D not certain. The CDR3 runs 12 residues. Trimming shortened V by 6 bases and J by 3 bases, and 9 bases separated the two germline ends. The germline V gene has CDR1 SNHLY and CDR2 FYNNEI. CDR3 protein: CASRERFYEQYF. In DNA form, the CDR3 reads TGTGCCAGCAGGGAGCGTTTCTACGAGCAGTACTTC.

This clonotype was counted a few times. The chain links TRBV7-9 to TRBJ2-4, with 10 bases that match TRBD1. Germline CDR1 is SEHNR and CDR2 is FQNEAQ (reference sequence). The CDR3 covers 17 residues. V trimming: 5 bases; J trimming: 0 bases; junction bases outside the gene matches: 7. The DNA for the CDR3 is TGTGCCAGCAGCGGGGGACAGGGGCTACTAGCCAAAAACATTCAGTACTTC. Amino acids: CASSGGQGLLAKNIQYF.

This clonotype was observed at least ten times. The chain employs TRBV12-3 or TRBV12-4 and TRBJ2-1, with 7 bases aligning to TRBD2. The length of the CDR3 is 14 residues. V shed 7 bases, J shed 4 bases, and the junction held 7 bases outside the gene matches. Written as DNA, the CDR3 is TGTGCCAGCACCTCTAGCGGTTTATACAATGAGCAGTTCTTC. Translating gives CASTSSGLYNEQFF.

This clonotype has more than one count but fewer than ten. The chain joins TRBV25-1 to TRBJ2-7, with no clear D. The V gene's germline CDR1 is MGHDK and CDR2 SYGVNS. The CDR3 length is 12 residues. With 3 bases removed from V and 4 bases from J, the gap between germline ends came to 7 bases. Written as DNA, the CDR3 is TGTGCCAGCAGTGACCTTTCTTACGAGCAGTACTTC. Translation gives CASSDLSYEQYF.

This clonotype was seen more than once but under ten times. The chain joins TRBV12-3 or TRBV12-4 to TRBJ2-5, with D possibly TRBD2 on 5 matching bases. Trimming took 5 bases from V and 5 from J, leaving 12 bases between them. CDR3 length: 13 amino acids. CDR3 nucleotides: TGTGCCAGCAGTCAGGAGGCTTCGGAGACCCAGTACTTC. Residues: CASSQEASETQYF.

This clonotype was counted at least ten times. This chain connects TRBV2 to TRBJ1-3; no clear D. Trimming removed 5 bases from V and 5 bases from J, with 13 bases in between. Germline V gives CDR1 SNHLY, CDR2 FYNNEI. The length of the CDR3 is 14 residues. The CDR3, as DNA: TGTGCCAGCAGTCTGACTTGGTTACGAAACACCATATATTTT. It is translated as CASSLTWLRNTIYF.

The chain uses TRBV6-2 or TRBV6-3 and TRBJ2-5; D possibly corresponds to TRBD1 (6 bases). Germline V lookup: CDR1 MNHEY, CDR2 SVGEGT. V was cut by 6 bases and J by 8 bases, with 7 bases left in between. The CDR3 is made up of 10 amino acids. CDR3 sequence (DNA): TGTGCCAGCAGAGGGGGAACCCAGTACTTC. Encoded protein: CASRGGTQYF.

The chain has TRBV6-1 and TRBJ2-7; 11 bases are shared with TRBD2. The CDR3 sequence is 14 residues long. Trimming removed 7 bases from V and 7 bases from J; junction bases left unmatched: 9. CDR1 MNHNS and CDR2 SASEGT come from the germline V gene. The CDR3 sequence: CASIRIAGGREQYF. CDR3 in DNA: TGTGCCAGCATTAGAATAGCGGGGGGGCGTGAGCAGTACTTC.

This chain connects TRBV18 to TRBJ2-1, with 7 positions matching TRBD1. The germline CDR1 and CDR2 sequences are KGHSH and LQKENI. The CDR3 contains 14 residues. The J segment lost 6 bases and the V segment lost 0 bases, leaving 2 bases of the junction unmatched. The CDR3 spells CASSPPTGINEQFF. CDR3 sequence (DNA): TGTGCCAGCTCACCACCGACAGGGATCAATGAGCAGTTCTTC. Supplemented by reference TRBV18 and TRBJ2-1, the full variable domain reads NAGVMQNPRHLVRRRGQEARLRCSPMKGHSHVYWYRQLPEEGLKFMVYLQKENIIDESGMPKERFSAEFPKEGPSILRIQQVVRGDSAAYFCASSPPTGINEQFFGPGTRLTVL.

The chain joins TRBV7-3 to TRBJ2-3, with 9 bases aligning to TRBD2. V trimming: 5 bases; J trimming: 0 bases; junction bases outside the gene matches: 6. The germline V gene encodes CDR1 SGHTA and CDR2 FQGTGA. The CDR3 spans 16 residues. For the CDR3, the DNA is TGTGCCAGCAGCCCAGGACTAGCGAGAAGCACAGATACGCAGTATTTT. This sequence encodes CASSPGLARSTDTQYF.

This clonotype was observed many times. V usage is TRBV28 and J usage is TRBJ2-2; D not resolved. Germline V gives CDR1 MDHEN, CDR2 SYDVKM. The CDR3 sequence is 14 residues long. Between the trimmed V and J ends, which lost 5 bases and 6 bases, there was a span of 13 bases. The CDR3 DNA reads TGTGCCAGCAGTCCCGGCCCCACCCCCGGGGAGCTGTTTTTT. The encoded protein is CASSPGPTPGELFF.